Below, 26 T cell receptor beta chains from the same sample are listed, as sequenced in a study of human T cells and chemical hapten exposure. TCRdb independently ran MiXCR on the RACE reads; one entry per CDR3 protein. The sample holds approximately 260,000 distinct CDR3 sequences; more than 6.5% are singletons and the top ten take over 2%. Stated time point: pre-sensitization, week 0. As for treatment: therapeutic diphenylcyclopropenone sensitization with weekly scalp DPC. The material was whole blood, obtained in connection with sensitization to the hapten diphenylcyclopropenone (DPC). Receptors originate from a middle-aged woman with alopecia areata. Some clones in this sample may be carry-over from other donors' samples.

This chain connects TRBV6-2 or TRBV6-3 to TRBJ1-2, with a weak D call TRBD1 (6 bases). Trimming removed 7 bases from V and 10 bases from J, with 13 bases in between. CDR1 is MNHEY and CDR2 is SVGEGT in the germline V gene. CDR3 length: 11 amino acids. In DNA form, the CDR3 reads TGTGCCAGCAAGGGACAAAGGGCCTACACCTTC. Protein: CASKGQRAYTF.

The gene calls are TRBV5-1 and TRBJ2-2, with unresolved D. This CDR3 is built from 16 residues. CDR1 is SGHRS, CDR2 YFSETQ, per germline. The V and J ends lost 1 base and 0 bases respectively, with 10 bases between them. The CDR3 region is CASSLIETANTGELFF. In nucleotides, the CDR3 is TGCGCCAGCAGCTTGATAGAGACGGCGAACACCGGGGAGCTGTTTTTT.

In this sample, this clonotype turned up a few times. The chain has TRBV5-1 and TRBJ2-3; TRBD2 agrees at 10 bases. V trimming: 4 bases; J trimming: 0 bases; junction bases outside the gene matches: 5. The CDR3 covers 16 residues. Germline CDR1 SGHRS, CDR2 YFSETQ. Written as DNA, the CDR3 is TGCGCCAGCAGCGTATGGACTAGCGGAAGCACAGATACGCAGTATTTT. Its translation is CASSVWTSGSTDTQYF.

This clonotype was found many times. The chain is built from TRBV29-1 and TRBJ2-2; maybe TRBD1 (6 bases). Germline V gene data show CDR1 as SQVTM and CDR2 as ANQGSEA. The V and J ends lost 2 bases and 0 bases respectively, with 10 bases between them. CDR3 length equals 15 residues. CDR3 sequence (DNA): TGCAGCGTTGAACCAGGGACATCGAACACCGGGGAGCTGTTTTTT. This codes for CSVEPGTSNTGELFF.

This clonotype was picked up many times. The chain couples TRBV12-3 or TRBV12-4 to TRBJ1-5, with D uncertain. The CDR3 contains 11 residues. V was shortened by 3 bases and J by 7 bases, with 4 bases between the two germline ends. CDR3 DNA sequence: TGTGCCAGCAGTTTTGGACAGCCCCAGCATTTT. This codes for CASSFGQPQHF.

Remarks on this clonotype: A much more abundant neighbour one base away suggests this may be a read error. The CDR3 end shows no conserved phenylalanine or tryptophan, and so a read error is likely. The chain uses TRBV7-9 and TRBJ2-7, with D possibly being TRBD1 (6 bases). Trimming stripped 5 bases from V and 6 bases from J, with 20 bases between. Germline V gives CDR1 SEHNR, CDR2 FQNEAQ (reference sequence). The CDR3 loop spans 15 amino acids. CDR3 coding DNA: TGTGCCAGCAGCCCAGAGCCGACAGGCCGCGGCGAGCAGTACATC. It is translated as CASSPEPTGRGEQYI.

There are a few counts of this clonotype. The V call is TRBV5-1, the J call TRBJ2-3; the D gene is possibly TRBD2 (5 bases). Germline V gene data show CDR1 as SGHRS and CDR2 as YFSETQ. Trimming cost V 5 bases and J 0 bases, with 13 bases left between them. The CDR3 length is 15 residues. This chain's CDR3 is CASRDGLSSTDTQYF. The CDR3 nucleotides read TGCGCCAGCAGGGACGGACTCTCTAGCACAGATACGCAGTATTTT.

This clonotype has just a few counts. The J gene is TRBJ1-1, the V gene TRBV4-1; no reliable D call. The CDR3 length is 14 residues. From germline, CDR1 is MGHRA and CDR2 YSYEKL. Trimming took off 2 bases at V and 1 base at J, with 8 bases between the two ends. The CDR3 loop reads CASSQTGPNTEAFF. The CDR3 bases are TGCGCCAGCAGCCAAACCGGTCCGAACACTGAAGCTTTCTTT.

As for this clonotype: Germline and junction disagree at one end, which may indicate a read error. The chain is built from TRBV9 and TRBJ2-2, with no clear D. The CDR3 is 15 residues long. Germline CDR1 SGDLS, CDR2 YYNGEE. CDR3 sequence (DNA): TGTGCCAGCAGCGTAGACGGCGGAGCAACCGTGGAGCTGTTTTTT. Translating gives CASSVDGGATVELFF.

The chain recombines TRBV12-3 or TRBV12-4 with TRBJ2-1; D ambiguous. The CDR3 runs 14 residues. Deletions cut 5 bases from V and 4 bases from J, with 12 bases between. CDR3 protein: CASSLIPSYNEQFF. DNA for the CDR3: TGTGCCAGCAGTCTAATCCCAAGTTACAATGAGCAGTTCTTC.

CDR3 coding DNA: TGCAGTGCTAGAGATCAGGGGGCTCGGGGGAGACGGTCCGAGCAGTACTTC. This gives the protein CSARDQGARGRRSEQYF. The chain combines TRBV20-1 with TRBJ2-7; 8 positions match TRBD1. V was clipped by 0 bases and J by 6 bases; unmatched bases: 16. The germline gives CDR1 DFQATT, CDR2 SNEGSKA (reference sequence). CDR3 length equals 17 residues.

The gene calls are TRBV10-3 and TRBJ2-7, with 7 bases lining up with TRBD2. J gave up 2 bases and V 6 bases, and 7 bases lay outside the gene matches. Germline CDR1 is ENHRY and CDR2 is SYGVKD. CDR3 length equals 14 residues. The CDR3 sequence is CAISPGLTAYEQYF. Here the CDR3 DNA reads TGTGCCATCAGCCCGGGACTAACCGCCTACGAGCAGTACTTC.

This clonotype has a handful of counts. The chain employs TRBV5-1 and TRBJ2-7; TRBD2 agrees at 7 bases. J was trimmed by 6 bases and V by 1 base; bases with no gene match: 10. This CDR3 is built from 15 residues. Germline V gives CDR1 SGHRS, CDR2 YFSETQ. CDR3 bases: TGCGCCAGCAGCTTGAGTCTCGCGGGAGCCGGCGAGCAGTACTTC. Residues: CASSLSLAGAGEQYF.

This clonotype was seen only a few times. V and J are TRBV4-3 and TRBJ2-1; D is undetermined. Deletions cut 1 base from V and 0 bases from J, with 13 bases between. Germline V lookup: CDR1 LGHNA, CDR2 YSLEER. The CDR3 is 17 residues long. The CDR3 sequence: CASSQVMGPSSYNEQFF. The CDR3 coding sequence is TGCGCCAGCAGCCAAGTGATGGGCCCAAGCTCCTACAATGAGCAGTTCTTC.

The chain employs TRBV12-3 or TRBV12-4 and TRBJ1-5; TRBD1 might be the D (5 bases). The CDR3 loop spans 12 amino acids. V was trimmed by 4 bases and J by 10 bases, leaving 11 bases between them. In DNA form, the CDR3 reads TGTGCCAGCAGTTCTCAGGGATCACCCCAGCATTTT. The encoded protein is CASSSQGSPQHF.

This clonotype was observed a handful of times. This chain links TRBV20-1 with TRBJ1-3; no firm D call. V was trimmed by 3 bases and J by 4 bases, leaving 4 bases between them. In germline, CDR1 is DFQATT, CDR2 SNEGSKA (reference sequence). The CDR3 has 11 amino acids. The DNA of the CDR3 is TGCAGTGCTAGGGTCGGAAACACCATATATTTT. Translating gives CSARVGNTIYF.

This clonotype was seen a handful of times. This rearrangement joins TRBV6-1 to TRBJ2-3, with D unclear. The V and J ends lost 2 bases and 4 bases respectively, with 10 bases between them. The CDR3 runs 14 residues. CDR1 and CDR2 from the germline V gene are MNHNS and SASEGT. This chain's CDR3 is CASSEREWADTQYF. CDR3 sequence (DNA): TGTGCCAGCAGTGAACGTGAGTGGGCAGATACGCAGTATTTT.

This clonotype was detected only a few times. CDR3 amino acids: CATTPDPATYEQYF. CDR3 nucleotide sequence: TGTGCCACTACCCCGGATCCAGCGACCTACGAGCAGTACTTC. The rearrangement uses TRBV24-1 and TRBJ2-7; D gene ambiguous. Germline CDR1 is KGHDR and CDR2 is SFDVKD. The CDR3 runs 14 residues. V gave up 10 bases and J gave up 2 bases, with 17 bases separating them.

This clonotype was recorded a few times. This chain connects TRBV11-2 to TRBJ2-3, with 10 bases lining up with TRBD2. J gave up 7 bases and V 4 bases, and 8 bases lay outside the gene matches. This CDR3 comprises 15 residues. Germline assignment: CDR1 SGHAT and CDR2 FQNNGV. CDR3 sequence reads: CASSSLAGEIYTQYF. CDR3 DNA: TGTGCCAGCAGCTCCCTAGCGGGAGAGATTTATACGCAGTATTTT.

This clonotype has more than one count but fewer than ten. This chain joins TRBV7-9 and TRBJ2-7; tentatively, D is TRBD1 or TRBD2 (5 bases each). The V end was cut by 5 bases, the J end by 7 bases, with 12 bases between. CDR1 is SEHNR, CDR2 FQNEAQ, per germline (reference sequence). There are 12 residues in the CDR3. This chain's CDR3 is CASSPSGPEQYF. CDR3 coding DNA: TGTGCCAGCAGCCCCTCGGGACCTGAGCAGTACTTC. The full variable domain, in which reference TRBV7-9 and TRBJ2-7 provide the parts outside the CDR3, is DTGVSQNPRHKITKRGQNVTFRCDPISEHNRLYWYRQTLGQGPEFLTYFQNEAQLEKSRLLSDRFSAERPKGSFSTLEIQRTEQGDSAMYLCASSPSGPEQYFGPGTRLTVT.

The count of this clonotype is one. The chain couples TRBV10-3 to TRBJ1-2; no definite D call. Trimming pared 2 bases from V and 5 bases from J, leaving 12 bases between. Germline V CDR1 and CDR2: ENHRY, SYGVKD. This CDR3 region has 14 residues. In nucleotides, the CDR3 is TGTGCCATCAGTGAGCCCGCCGGGCATTATGGCTACACCTTC. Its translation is CAISEPAGHYGYTF.

CDR3 residues: CSARDPSPGGYGYTF. The CDR3, as DNA: TGCAGTGCTAGAGATCCCTCGCCTGGGGGCTATGGCTACACCTTC. The V call is TRBV20-1, the J call TRBJ1-2; tentative D call: TRBD1 (5 bases). The V end was cut by 0 bases, the J end by 4 bases, with 15 bases between. Germline-derived CDR1 and CDR2 are DFQATT and SNEGSKA (reference sequence). The length of the CDR3 is 15 residues.

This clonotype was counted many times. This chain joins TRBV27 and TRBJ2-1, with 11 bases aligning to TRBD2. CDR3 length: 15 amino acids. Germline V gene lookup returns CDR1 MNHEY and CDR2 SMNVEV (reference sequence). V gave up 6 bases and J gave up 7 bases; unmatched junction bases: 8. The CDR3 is CASSLGTSGANEQFF. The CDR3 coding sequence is TGTGCCAGCAGCTTAGGGACTAGCGGAGCTAATGAGCAGTTCTTC.

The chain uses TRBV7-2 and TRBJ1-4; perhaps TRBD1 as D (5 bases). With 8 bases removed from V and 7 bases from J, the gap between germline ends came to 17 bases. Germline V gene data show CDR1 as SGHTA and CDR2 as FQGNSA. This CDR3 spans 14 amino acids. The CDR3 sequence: CASSRKMGGEKLFF. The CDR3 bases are TGTGCCAGCTCCCGCAAGATGGGGGGTGAAAAACTGTTTTTT.

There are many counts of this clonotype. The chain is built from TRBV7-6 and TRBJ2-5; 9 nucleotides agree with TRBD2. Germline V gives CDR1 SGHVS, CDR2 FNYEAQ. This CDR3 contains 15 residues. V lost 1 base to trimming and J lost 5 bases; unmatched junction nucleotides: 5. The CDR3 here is CASSLGGTSRETQYF. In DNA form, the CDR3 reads TGTGCCAGCAGCTTAGGGGGGACTAGCAGGGAGACCCAGTACTTC.

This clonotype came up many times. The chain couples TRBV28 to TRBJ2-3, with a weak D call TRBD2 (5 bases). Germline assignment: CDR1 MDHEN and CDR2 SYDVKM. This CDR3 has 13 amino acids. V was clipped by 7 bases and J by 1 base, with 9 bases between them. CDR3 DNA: TGTGCCAGCAATAGCGAGGGCACAGATACGCAGTATTTT. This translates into CASNSEGTDTQYF.